Listed below are T cell receptor beta chains from one sample, sequenced in a study of T-cell reconstitution after alpha-beta-depleted transplantation in children. Via MiXCR, TCRdb re-called the PCR reads, giving one row per CDR3 protein. The repertoire holds some 280,000 distinct CDR3 sequences, with nearly 10% as singletons. Sequenced material: PBMCs from the stem cell graft donor, taken from the stem cell graft. The receptor source for this set is a human donor who donated a stem cell graft to a child with SCID. Each CDR3 is given with its conserved first and last residue. The D gene is left open where the match is weak. The listing skips clone size in some rows; elsewhere it reads once, few, many or a size class.

D: TRBD2
J: TRBJ2-5
V: TRBV5-5
size: -
CDR3: CASSNDQRGGSETQCF
DNA: TGTGCCAGCAGCAATGACCAGCGGGGGGGCTCGGAGACCCAGTGCTTC

D: -
J: TRBJ1-3
V: TRBV12-3/TRBV12-4
size: many
CDR3: CASSLGDFSGNTIYF
DNA: TGTGCCAGCAGTTTAGGTGACTTCTCTGGAAACACCATATATTTT

D: -
J: TRBJ1-5
V: TRBV6-2/TRBV6-3
size: -
CDR3: CASSIPENNQPQHF
DNA: TGTGCCAGCAGTATACCAGAAAACAATCAGCCCCAGCATTTT

D: -
J: TRBJ2-7
V: TRBV7-9
size: few
CDR3: CASSPIGSSYEQYF
DNA: TGTGCCAGCAGCCCAATTGGGAGCTCCTACGAGCAGTACTTC

D: -
J: TRBJ2-3
V: TRBV10-1
size: -
CDR3: CASSLRQSDTQYF
DNA: TGCGCCAGCAGTCTTCGACAGTCAGATACGCAGTATTTT

D: -
J: TRBJ1-5
V: TRBV3-1
size: few
CDR3: CASSGGTGVAQHF
DNA: TGTGCCAGCAGCGGGGGGACCGGGGTGGCCCAGCATTTT

D: TRBD2
J: TRBJ2-7
V: TRBV24-1
size: many
CDR3: CATVYTSGVRYEQYF
DNA: TGTGCCACCGTTTATACTAGCGGGGTGAGATACGAGCAGTACTTC

D: TRBD2
J: TRBJ2-1
V: TRBV6-5
size: few
CDR3: CASSYLAGGYNEQFF
DNA: TGTGCCAGCAGTTACCTGGCGGGGGGGTACAATGAGCAGTTCTTC

D: -
J: TRBJ1-3
V: TRBV12-3/TRBV12-4
size: -
CDR3: CASSLSGPGNTIYF
DNA: TGTGCCAGCAGTTTATCCGGGCCTGGAAACACCATATATTTT

D: -
J: TRBJ1-3
V: TRBV5-6
size: many
CDR3: CASSLVGNENTIYF
DNA: TGTGCCAGCAGCTTGGTGGGGAATGAAAACACCATATATTTT

D: TRBD1
J: TRBJ1-1
V: TRBV12-3/TRBV12-4
size: few
CDR3: CASSSGGMNTEAFF
DNA: TGTGCCAGCAGTTCAGGGGGGATGAACACTGAAGCTTTCTTT

D: -
J: TRBJ2-1
V: TRBV5-1
size: many
CDR3: CASSLLTSSSHEQFF
DNA: TGCGCCAGCAGCTTACTAACTAGCTCCTCCCATGAGCAGTTCTTC

D: -
J: TRBJ2-7
V: TRBV5-1
size: few
CDR3: CASSITGEQYF
DNA: TGCGCCAGCAGCATAACTGGCGAGCAGTACTTC

D: -
J: TRBJ2-6
V: TRBV5-6
size: few
CDR3: CASSLVTGANVLTF
DNA: TGTGCCAGCAGCCTCGTAACTGGGGCCAACGTCCTGACTTTC

D: -
J: TRBJ2-7
V: TRBV5-5
size: few
CDR3: CASSGGLRYSYEQYF
DNA: TGTGCCAGCAGCGGGGGACTCCGTTACTCCTACGAGCAGTACTTC

D: TRBD1
J: TRBJ1-2
V: TRBV29-1
size: -
CDR3: CSVDRDRGGGYTF
DNA: TGCAGCGTAGACCGGGACAGAGGGGGTGGCTACACCTTC

D: TRBD1
J: TRBJ2-1
V: TRBV29-1
size: -
CDR3: CSAEGDRVPEQFF
DNA: TGCAGCGCCGAGGGGGACAGGGTCCCTGAGCAGTTCTTC

D: TRBD2
J: TRBJ2-3
V: TRBV12-3/TRBV12-4
size: many
CDR3: CASSSSGGPDTQYF
DNA: TGTGCCAGCAGTTCGAGCGGGGGACCAGATACGCAGTATTTT

D: TRBD2
J: TRBJ2-2
V: TRBV11-2
size: many
CDR3: CASSGGGINLNTGELFF
DNA: TGTGCCAGCAGCGGGGGGGGGATTAACCTTAACACCGGGGAGCTGTTTTTT

D: -
J: TRBJ2-2
V: TRBV9
size: few
CDR3: CASSQGWTTGELFF
DNA: TGTGCCAGCAGCCAGGGTTGGACCACCGGGGAGCTGTTTTTT

D: -
J: TRBJ2-7
V: TRBV29-1
size: -
CDR3: CSGGRGYEQYF
DNA: TGCAGCGGGGGCAGGGGCTACGAGCAGTACTTC

D: -
J: TRBJ1-2
V: TRBV14
size: few
CDR3: CASSQAAVYGYTF
DNA: TGTGCCAGCAGCCAAGCGGCCGTATATGGCTACACCTTC

D: -
J: TRBJ2-7
V: TRBV5-1
size: -
CDR3: CASSLEVITGEQYF
DNA: TGCGCCAGCAGCTTGGAAGTTATAACCGGCGAGCAGTACTTC

D: TRBD1
J: TRBJ2-2
V: TRBV12-3/TRBV12-4
size: many
CDR3: CASSLRGGSRTGELFF
DNA: TGTGCCAGCAGTTTAAGAGGGGGCAGCAGGACCGGGGAGCTGTTTTTT

D: -
J: TRBJ1-2
V: TRBV6-1
size: -
CDR3: CASSEARQSYGYTF
DNA: TGTGCCAGCAGTGAAGCGAGGCAGTCCTATGGCTACACCTTC

D: -
J: TRBJ1-2
V: TRBV10-3
size: -
CDR3: CAISEGGPGYTF
DNA: TGTGCCATCAGTGAAGGGGGGCCTGGCTACACCTTC

D: TRBD1
J: TRBJ1-2
V: TRBV20-1
size: few
CDR3: CSATGGEEYGYTF
DNA: TGCAGTGCTACAGGGGGAGAGGAATATGGCTACACCTTC

D: TRBD1
J: TRBJ2-7
V: TRBV5-6
size: -
CDR3: CASSYTGTVVYEQYF
DNA: TGTGCCAGCAGCTACACCGGGACAGTGGTCTACGAGCAGTACTTC

D: TRBD2
J: TRBJ2-5
V: TRBV12-3/TRBV12-4
size: few
CDR3: CASSLDRLAGGNQETQYF
DNA: TGTGCCAGCAGTTTAGATAGACTAGCGGGGGGTAACCAAGAGACCCAGTACTTC

D: TRBD1
J: TRBJ2-7
V: TRBV5-1
size: few
CDR3: CASSRTTGGEQYF
DNA: TGCGCCAGCAGCAGGACAACAGGGGGCGAGCAGTACTTC

D: TRBD1
J: TRBJ2-1
V: TRBV20-1
size: -
CDR3: CSAQRGLGDRGNYNEQFF
DNA: TGCAGTGCACAGAGGGGGCTGGGTGACAGGGGAAATTACAATGAGCAGTTCTTC

D: -
J: TRBJ2-7
V: TRBV9
size: few
CDR3: CASSVSTGSYEQYF
DNA: TGTGCCAGCAGCGTAAGTACAGGGTCCTACGAGCAGTACTTC

D: -
J: TRBJ1-2
V: TRBV9
size: many
CDR3: CASSVLNYGYTF
DNA: TGTGCCAGCAGCGTCCTTAACTATGGCTACACCTTC

D: TRBD1
J: TRBJ1-1
V: TRBV2
size: many
CDR3: CASSPRQGPNTEAFF
DNA: TGTGCCAGCAGTCCGCGACAGGGACCTAACACTGAAGCTTTCTTT

D: -
J: TRBJ1-2
V: TRBV11-2
size: -
CDR3: CASSLDEVAYGYTF
DNA: TGTGCCAGCAGCTTAGATGAAGTGGCCTATGGCTACACCTTC

D: -
J: TRBJ2-7
V: TRBV11-2
size: -
CDR3: CASSLMGGRGPTYEQYF
DNA: TGTGCCAGCAGCTTAATGGGGGGACGTGGTCCCACCTACGAGCAGTACTTC

D: TRBD1
J: TRBJ2-6
V: TRBV28
size: -
CDR3: CASSPPGQAAGANVLTF
DNA: TGTGCCAGCAGTCCTCCGGGACAGGCAGCTGGGGCCAACGTCCTGACTTTC

D: -
J: TRBJ1-1
V: TRBV11-1
size: -
CDR3: CASSPAPRQMNTEAFF
DNA: TGTGCCAGCAGCCCCGCCCCCAGACAGATGAACACTGAAGCTTTCTTT

D: TRBD1
J: TRBJ2-7
V: TRBV27
size: -
CDR3: CASSPGTGFIYEQYF
DNA: TGTGCCAGCAGTCCCGGGACAGGGTTTATCTACGAGCAGTACTTC

D: -
J: TRBJ2-3
V: TRBV12-3/TRBV12-4
size: -
CDR3: CASSPRHNTDTQYF
DNA: TGTGCCAGCAGTCCAAGGCACAACACAGATACGCAGTATTTT

D: -
J: TRBJ2-7
V: TRBV5-1
size: many
CDR3: CASSSVPGLSSYEQYF
DNA: TGCGCCAGCAGCTCCGTACCGGGCCTGAGCTCCTACGAGCAGTACTTC

D: -
J: TRBJ2-3
V: TRBV12-3/TRBV12-4
size: -
CDR3: CASSETPDTQYF
DNA: TGTGCCAGCAGCGAGACGCCAGATACGCAGTATTTT

D: TRBD1
J: TRBJ1-1
V: TRBV6-5
size: few
CDR3: CASSYLSRTGDGVTEAFF
DNA: TGTGCCAGCAGTTACCTTTCCCGGACAGGGGATGGGGTCACTGAAGCTTTCTTT

D: -
J: TRBJ2-4
V: TRBV6-1
size: -
CDR3: CASTLTPAVDWGIQYF
DNA: TGTGCCAGCACCCTAACTCCCGCCGTCGATTGGGGCATTCAGTACTTC

D: -
J: TRBJ2-6
V: TRBV7-3
size: once
CDR3: CASSSTGSGANVLTF
DNA: TGTGCCAGCAGCTCCACAGGCTCTGGGGCCAACGTCCTGACTTTC